Below, 21 T cell receptor beta chains from the same sample are listed, as sequenced in a study of shared clonotypes between healthy human individuals (dated by TCRdb to the early 2020s). Receptor libraries were prepared by the immunoSEQ multiplex PCR assay. Drawn from immuneACCESS, this table holds only the in-frame rearrangements with V and J called that TCRdb kept. Clones are partly lost; checked studies trace under half to an unresolved V gene and leave the rest unexplained. For this sample there are over 400,000 clones; 95% to 96% appear just once. The top ten constitute about 0.068% of the sample. Input material: naive CD4+ T cells sorted from blood. This specimen's cell subset or site label, per the study, means: CD45RA+ positively selected. These receptors all come from a woman aged 25 to 39 in good health.

The J gene is TRBJ2-1, the V gene TRBV7-3, with D possibly called TRBD1 or TRBD2 (7 bases each). Trimming stripped 5 bases from V and 4 bases from J, with 15 bases between. The germline V gene encodes CDR1 SGHTA and CDR2 FQGTGA. The CDR3 has 15 amino acids. The CDR3, as DNA: TGTGCCAGCAGCCCGCAGGGGGGGGTTTACAATGAGCAGTTCTTC. Translating it yields CASSPQGGVYNEQFF.

This clone has only one observation. The rearrangement uses TRBV2 and TRBJ1-5; D not resolved. The V end was cut by 7 bases, the J end by 0 bases, with 19 bases between. This CDR3 comprises 17 residues. CDR1 is SNHLY and CDR2 is FYNNEI in the germline V gene. The CDR3 protein is CASTSRSGRNSNQPQHF. CDR3 DNA sequence: TGTGCCAGCACCTCCCGGAGTGGCCGTAATAGCAATCAGCCCCAGCATTTT.

The rearrangement uses TRBV28 and TRBJ2-1, with 10 positions matching TRBD2. CDR1 MDHEN and CDR2 SYDVKM come from the germline V gene. V lost 6 bases and J lost 4; bases outside the gene matches: 12. The CDR3 extends over 17 amino acids. The CDR3 here is CASSRTRTSGRYNEQFF. The DNA for the CDR3 is TGTGCCAGCAGCCGAACAAGGACTAGCGGACGGTACAATGAGCAGTTCTTC. Filled out from reference TRBV28 and TRBJ2-1, the complete variable domain reads DVKVTQSSRYLVKRTGEKVFLECVQDMDHENMFWYRQDPGLGLRLIYFSYDVKMKEKGDIPEGYSVSREKKERFSLILESASTNQTSMYLCASSRTRTSGRYNEQFFGPGTRLTVL.

V usage is TRBV11-2 and J usage is TRBJ2-1; possibly TRBD1 or TRBD2 for D (5 bases each). Germline CDR1 reads SGHAT; CDR2 reads FQNNGV. Trimming removed 3 bases at V and 0 bases at J, with 9 bases between. The CDR3 runs to 15 residues. The CDR3 here is CASSLGEYSYNEQFF. The CDR3 nucleotides are TGTGCCAGCAGCTTGGGGGAGTACTCCTACAATGAGCAGTTCTTC. Based on the CDR3 plus reference TRBV11-2 and TRBJ2-1, the full variable domain is EAGVAQSPRYKIIEKRQSVAFWCNPISGHATLYWYQQILGQGPKLLIQFQNNGVVDDSQLPKDRFSAERLKGVDSTLKIQPAKLEDSAVYLCASSLGEYSYNEQFFGPGTRLTVL.

V usage is TRBV27 and J usage is TRBJ2-7, with 12 bases that match TRBD2. Germline assignment: CDR1 MNHEY and CDR2 SMNVEV (reference sequence). The V segment lost 6 bases and the J segment 4 bases; nucleotides outside the gene matches: 7. The length of the CDR3 is 15 residues. CDR3 protein: CASSRTSGRRYEQYF. DNA of the CDR3: TGTGCCAGCAGCCGTACTAGCGGGAGGCGGTACGAGCAGTACTTC.

This chain connects TRBV28 to TRBJ1-5; D possibly corresponds to TRBD1 (5 bases). Per the germline V gene, CDR1 is MDHEN and CDR2 is SYDVKM. CDR3 size: 13 residues. Trimming took 6 bases from V and 6 from J, leaving 12 bases between them. In DNA form, the CDR3 reads TGTGCCAGCAGCGCCGGGGGTGGTCAGCCCCAGCATTTT. Encoded protein: CASSAGGGQPQHF.

This clone was counted between two and nine times. This chain uses TRBV5-1 with TRBJ1-2, with D possibly TRBD1 on 6 matching bases. CDR3 size: 13 residues. V lost 4 bases, J lost 1 base, and 8 bases lay in between. Germline V gene lookup returns CDR1 SGHRS and CDR2 YFSETQ. CDR3: CASSPDSNYGYTF. CDR3 in DNA: TGCGCCAGCAGCCCGGACAGTAACTATGGCTACACCTTC.

This clone was detected a few times. This sequence joins TRBV27 and TRBJ2-7, with D unclear. Trimming took off 4 bases at V and 3 bases at J, with 4 bases between the two ends. CDR1 and CDR2 (germline): MNHEY, SMNVEV (reference sequence). The CDR3 loop spans 11 amino acids. CDR3 bases: TGTGCCAGCAGTTCTAACTACGAGCAGTACTTC. Amino acid sequence: CASSSNYEQYF.

This clone occurred a few times. DNA for the CDR3: TGCGCCAGCAGCCGGGAACAGGGTCACGGCTACACCTTC. Its protein product is CASSREQGHGYTF. V and J are TRBV4-1 and TRBJ1-2; D is perhaps TRBD1 (6 bases). V dropped 4 bases and J dropped 8 bases, with 14 bases sitting between them. The germline V gene has CDR1 MGHRA and CDR2 YSYEKL. This CDR3 is 13 amino acids long.

The chain carries TRBV7-9 and TRBJ2-2; unclear D gene. The CDR3 extends over 15 amino acids. Germline V lookup: CDR1 SEHNR, CDR2 FQNEAQ (reference sequence). The V and J ends lost 8 bases and 4 bases respectively, with 17 bases between them. CDR3 residues: CASVSLAPGTGELFF. DNA for the CDR3: TGTGCCAGCGTCTCGTTGGCACCGGGCACCGGGGAGCTGTTTTTT.

This chain links TRBV9 with TRBJ2-7; 7 bases agree with TRBD1. The germline CDR1 and CDR2 sequences are SGDLS and YYNGEE. Trimming at V came to 1 base and at J to 2 bases, leaving 6 bases not matched to a gene. The length of the CDR3 is 15 residues. The CDR3 DNA reads as TGTGCCAGCAGCGTAACCCGGGACAGCCCCTACGAGCAGTACTTC. Translating gives CASSVTRDSPYEQYF.

This chain uses TRBV5-1 with TRBJ2-3; 8 bases map to TRBD2. The CDR3 sequence is 14 residues long. From germline, CDR1 is SGHRS and CDR2 YFSETQ. J was trimmed by 1 base and V by 5 bases; bases with no gene match: 3. CDR3 region: CASRQTSGTDTQYF. For the CDR3, the DNA is TGCGCCAGCAGACAGACTAGCGGCACAGATACGCAGTATTTT.

This clone was counted a few times. The chain links TRBV7-9 to TRBJ2-3; the D is unclear. The CDR3 length is 12 residues. CDR1 and CDR2 from the germline V gene are SEHNR and FQNEAQ (reference sequence). Trimming left V 1 base short and J 4 bases short, with 3 bases between. Here the CDR3 DNA reads TGTGCCAGCAGCTTAGTATCAGATACGCAGTATTTT. As protein: CASSLVSDTQYF.

The chain joins TRBV18 to TRBJ2-2; 7 bases align to TRBD1. CDR3 length: 16 residues. V shed 3 bases and J 1 base; nucleotides not matched to a gene: 5. Germline loops: CDR1 KGHSH, CDR2 LQKENI. The CDR3 protein is CASSPAGTENTGELFF. The CDR3 nucleotides read TGTGCCAGCTCACCTGCCGGGACAGAGAACACCGGGGAGCTGTTTTTT.

This chain connects TRBV18 to TRBJ2-5, with TRBD2 as a possible D gene (6 bases). Deletions cut 4 bases from V and 2 bases from J, with 14 bases between. CDR3 length: 15 amino acids. Germline CDR1 is KGHSH and CDR2 is LQKENI. CDR3 bases: TGTGCCAGCTCACTAGCGGAGCTACCGCAAGAGACCCAGTACTTC. This sequence encodes CASSLAELPQETQYF.

A word on this clone: This same CDR3 is encoded by further DNA sequences in the sample. In DNA, the CDR3 is TGTGCCAGCAGTTTGGACAGGGTGAACACTGAAGCTTTCTTT. This gives the protein CASSLDRVNTEAFF. The rearrangement links TRBV6-5 to TRBJ1-1; 8 bases map to TRBD1. J lost 0 bases, V lost 4 bases, and 1 base had no gene match. The germline V gene has CDR1 MNHEY and CDR2 SVGAGI. The CDR3 extends over 14 amino acids.

The genes are TRBV7-2 and TRBJ1-2, with a weak D call TRBD1 (6 bases). Trimming removed 0 bases from V and 8 bases from J, with 10 bases in between. CDR1 is SGHTA and CDR2 is FQGNSA in the germline V gene. The CDR3 length is 13 residues. Here the CDR3 reads CASSLAQGDGYTF. CDR3 nucleotides: TGTGCCAGCAGCTTAGCACAGGGTGACGGCTACACCTTC.

This clone is a singleton in its sample. The V gene is TRBV29-1, the J gene TRBJ1-3; TRBD1 might be the D (5 bases). V lost 3 bases to trimming and J lost 0 bases, with 9 bases between them. This CDR3 has 14 amino acids. Germline V gives CDR1 SQVTM, CDR2 ANQGSEA. This CDR3 is CSVEVDSSGNTIYF. CDR3 bases: TGCAGCGTTGAGGTCGACAGCTCTGGAAACACCATATATTTT. The complete variable domain, with remaining parts taken from reference TRBV29-1 and TRBJ1-3, reads SAVISQKPSRDICQRGTSLTIQCQVDSQVTMMFWYRQQPGQSLTLIATANQGSEATYESGFVIDKFPISRPNLTFSTLTVSNMSPEDSSIYLCSVEVDSSGNTIYFGEGSWLTVV.

The CDR3 nucleotides read TGTGCCAGCAGCCCCACCCATCGGGCAGAGGAGACCCAGTACTTC. It is translated as CASSPTHRAEETQYF. The chain links TRBV7-9 to TRBJ2-5; no reliable D call. There are 15 residues in the CDR3. Germline V gives CDR1 SEHNR, CDR2 FQNEAQ (reference sequence). Between the trimmed V and J ends, which lost 5 bases and 5 bases, there was a span of 18 bases.

The chain employs TRBV6-5 and TRBJ2-7; D remains unclear. Trimming stripped 8 bases from V and 1 base from J, with 15 bases between. The CDR3 is 14 residues long. Germline lookup yields CDR1 MNHEY and CDR2 SVGAGI. The CDR3 protein is CASGVARGSYEQYF. DNA of the CDR3: TGTGCCAGCGGGGTGGCCCGCGGTTCCTACGAGCAGTACTTC.

This clone was recorded once. The chain links TRBV11-2 to TRBJ1-1, with D unclear. Trimming took 1 base from V and 1 from J, leaving 7 bases between them. This CDR3 comprises 14 residues. Germline CDR1 reads SGHAT; CDR2 reads FQNNGV. In DNA form, the CDR3 reads TGTGCCAGCAGCTTAGGGCGAGGGAACACTGAAGCTTTCTTT. Protein sequence: CASSLGRGNTEAFF.